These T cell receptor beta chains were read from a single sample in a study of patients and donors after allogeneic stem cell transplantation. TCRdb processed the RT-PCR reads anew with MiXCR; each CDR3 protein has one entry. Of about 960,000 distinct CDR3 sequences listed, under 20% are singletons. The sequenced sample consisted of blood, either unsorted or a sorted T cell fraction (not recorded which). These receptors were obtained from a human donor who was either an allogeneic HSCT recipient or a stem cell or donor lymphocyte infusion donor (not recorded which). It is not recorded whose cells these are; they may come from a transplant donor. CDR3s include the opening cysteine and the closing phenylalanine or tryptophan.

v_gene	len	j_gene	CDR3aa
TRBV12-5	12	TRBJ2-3	CASGLVPDTQYF
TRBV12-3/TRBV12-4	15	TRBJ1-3	CASSLAGRSGNTIYF
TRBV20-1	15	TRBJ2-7	CSARDLAGANYEQYF
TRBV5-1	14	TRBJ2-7	CASSLESSSDEQYF
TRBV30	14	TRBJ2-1	CAWSGLAGGGEQFF
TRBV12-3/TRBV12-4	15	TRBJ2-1	CASIHQDGFYNEQFF
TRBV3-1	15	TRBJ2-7	CASSQPSGAHYEQYF
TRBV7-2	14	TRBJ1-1	CASSLTDKNTEAFF
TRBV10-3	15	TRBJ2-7	CAISESTATTYEQYF
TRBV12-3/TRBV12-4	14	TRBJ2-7	CASSSQGASPEQYF
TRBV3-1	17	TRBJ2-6	CASSQGIASSGANVLTF
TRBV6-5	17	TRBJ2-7	CASSYRGAGVRSYEQYF
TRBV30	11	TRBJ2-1	CAWGHRNEQFF
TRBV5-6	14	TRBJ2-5	CASSSDLMEETQYF
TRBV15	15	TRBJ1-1	CATSRDRAGNTEAFF
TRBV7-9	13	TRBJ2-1	CASSQFPEGPKFF
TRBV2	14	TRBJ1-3	CASNFGEAGNTIYF
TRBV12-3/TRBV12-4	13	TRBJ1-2	CASSLEAHYGYTF
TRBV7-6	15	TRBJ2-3	CASSNGQLSTDTQYF
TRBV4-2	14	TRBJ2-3	CASTGGRFTDTQYF
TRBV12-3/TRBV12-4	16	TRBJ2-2	CASGIRPSGGPGELFF
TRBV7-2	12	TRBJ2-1	CASSPSTNEQFF
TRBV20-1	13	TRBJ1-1	CSADEGVNTEAFF
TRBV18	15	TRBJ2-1	CASSPAGNSYNEQFF
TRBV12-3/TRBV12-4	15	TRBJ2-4	CASSEQQGGKNIQYF
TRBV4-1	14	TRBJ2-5	CASSQESLRETQYF
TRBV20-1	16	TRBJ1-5	CSARKKGFGGNQPQHF
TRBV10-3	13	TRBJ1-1	CAISGGQILPAFF